This T cell receptor (beta chain) was identified in a study of technical replicates of blood from a few donors. This CDR3 is 16 amino acids long. J lost 2 bases, V lost 5 bases, and 8 bases had no gene match. Germline V gives CDR1 SGHTA, CDR2 FQGNSA. TCRdb keeps only in-frame clones here, not all; method: immunoSEQ multiplex PCR. Of roughly 90,000 clones in the sample, 90% to 97% were seen once. Sequenced input: T cells isolated from PBMCs. The receptor was isolated from a human donor in good health. This sequence joins TRBV7-2 and TRBJ2-5; TRBD2 agrees at 10 bases. The DNA of the CDR3 is TGTGCCAGCAGCCATATCAGGACTAGCGGACAAGAGACCCAGTACTTC. Translated: CASSHIRTSGQETQYF.